The source of this T cell receptor beta chain is a study of T cell changes during pregnancy in multiple sclerosis. CDR3 length: 15 amino acids. CDR1 is ENHRY, CDR2 SYGVKD, per germline. With 5 bases clipped from V and 3 bases from J, the junction kept 6 bases outside the gene matches. TCRdb's table, derived via immunoSEQ multiplex PCR, lists solely in-frame clones and lacks some. The sample holds approximately 83,000 clones; 90% to 95% are singletons and the top ten take over 3.5%. This chain uses TRBV10-3 with TRBJ1-1; 10 bases agree with TRBD1. Sequenced material: peripheral blood, taken in the first trimester of pregnancy. The clonotype comes from a female donor with multiple sclerosis, enrolled in a pregnancy study. CDR3 in DNA: TGTGCCATCAGTTCCCCTGGGACAGGGGACACTGAAGCTTTCTTT. Translating it yields CAISSPGTGDTEAFF.